This is a list of T cell receptor beta chains from one sample in a study of shared clonotypes between healthy human individuals. Repertoires were generated with immunoSEQ multiplex PCR, while TCRdb's copy carries only in-frame clones and drops some. Of over a million clones listed, around 82% are singletons. Sequencing was carried out using memory CD4+ T cells from PBMCs. Receptor source: a man aged 18 to 35 in good health. Some clones in this sample may be carry-over from other donors' samples. Each CDR3 is given with its conserved first and last residue. A D gene is named only where the DNA matches it firmly. Clone size appears in some rows only: once, few, many, or a class for an expanded clone.

d_call,clone_size,j_call,v_call,cdr3_aa,cdr3_nt
.,.,TRBJ1-4,TRBV7-9,CASSRGGATNEKLFF,TGTGCCAGCAGCCGGGGGGGCGCAACTAATGAAAAACTGTTTTTT
TRBD2,.,TRBJ2-7,TRBV10-2,CASSGGLAGLPF,TGCGCCAGCAGTGGGGGACTAGCGGGACTCCCGTTC
.,.,TRBJ2-5,TRBV9,CASSVEQETQYF,TGTGCCAGCAGCGTAGAGCAAGAGACCCAGTACTTC
.,once,TRBJ1-5,TRBV5-1,CASSQISGGQPQHF,TGCGCCAGCAGCCAAATAAGTGGGGGTCAGCCCCAGCATTTT
.,.,TRBJ2-7,TRBV7-3,CASSHGGGYEQYF,TGTGCCAGCAGCCATGGGGGAGGCTACGAGCAGTACTTC
.,.,TRBJ1-2,TRBV2,CASSGPGGDYGYTF,TGTGCCAGCAGTGGACCGGGGGGCGACTATGGCTACACCTTC
.,.,TRBJ1-5,TRBV11-2,CASSLDTHRAQHF,TGTGCCAGCAGCTTAGATACCCACCGGGCCCAGCATTTT
TRBD2,.,TRBJ2-3,TRBV19,CASSETSGRYTQYF,TGTGCCAGTAGTGAGACTAGCGGGAGATATACGCAGTATTTT
.,.,TRBJ2-3,TRBV27,CASSLTKRGDTQYF,TGTGCCAGCAGTTTAACTAAGAGGGGAGATACGCAGTATTTT
.,.,TRBJ2-2,TRBV11-2,CASSLDGETTNTGELFF,TGTGCCAGCAGCTTAGATGGAGAGACAACGAACACCGGGGAGCTGTTTTTT
TRBD2,.,TRBJ2-2,TRBV5-4,CASSASSGTNTGELFF,TGTGCCAGCAGCGCTTCTAGCGGAACGAACACCGGGGAGCTGTTTTTT
TRBD1,.,TRBJ2-2,TRBV5-1,CASSVTGGTGELFF,TGCGCCAGCAGCGTAACAGGGGGCACCGGGGAGCTGTTTTTT
.,.,TRBJ1-2,TRBV10-3,CAISAGTNYGYTF,TGTGCCATCAGCGCGGGGACTAACTATGGCTACACCTTC
.,.,TRBJ1-1,TRBV2,CASSVLEAEAFF,TGTGCCAGCAGTGTCCTGGAGGCTGAAGCTTTCTTT
TRBD1,.,TRBJ1-5,TRBV9,CASSVGAGGHQPQHF,TGTGCCAGCAGCGTAGGGGCAGGGGGGCATCAGCCCCAGCATTTT
TRBD1,.,TRBJ2-7,TRBV23-1,CASSQPGLSQGADPYNEQYF,TGCGCCAGCAGTCAACCCGGCCTTTCACAGGGGGCCGACCCCTACAACGAGCAGTACTTC
TRBD2,once,TRBJ2-1,TRBV27,CASSLWGLAGGNEQFF,TGTGCCAGCAGTTTATGGGGACTAGCGGGAGGGAATGAGCAGTTCTTC
.,.,TRBJ1-2,TRBV6-1,CASSVQDYGYTF,TGTGCCAGCAGTGTTCAGGACTATGGCTACACCTTC
TRBD2,.,TRBJ2-7,TRBV5-6,CASRASGREYEQYF,TGTGCCAGCAGGGCTAGCGGGAGGGAGTACGAGCAGTACTTC
.,few,TRBJ2-2,TRBV29-1,CSVEAQGRNTGELFF,TGCAGCGTTGAAGCCCAGGGGCGGAACACCGGGGAGCTGTTTTTT
.,.,TRBJ2-7,TRBV6-1,CASSVAPFSYEQYF,TGTGCCAGCAGTGTAGCACCATTTTCCTACGAGCAGTACTTC
.,.,TRBJ1-3,TRBV5-1,CASSFRPTGDGNTIYF,TGCGCCAGCAGCTTTAGACCGACAGGAGACGGAAACACCATATATTTT
TRBD1,many,TRBJ1-1,TRBV6-6,CASSTRGQGNTEAFF,TGTGCCAGCAGTACCCGCGGACAGGGGAACACTGAAGCTTTCTTT
TRBD2,.,TRBJ2-7,TRBV5-1,CASSTGLAGGLPHEQYF,TGCGCCAGCAGCACCGGACTAGCGGGAGGGCTCCCCCACGAGCAGTACTTC
TRBD2,.,TRBJ2-1,TRBV10-3,CAIRDGTSGSPEQFF,TGTGCCATCAGGGATGGGACTAGCGGGAGTCCTGAGCAGTTCTTC
.,few,TRBJ2-7,TRBV28,CASGIRDRQYF,TGTGCCAGCGGAATCCGGGATCGGCAGTACTTC
TRBD1,.,TRBJ2-7,TRBV29-1,CSVEDRGTGAYEQYF,TGCAGCGTTGAAGATCGCGGGACAGGGGCCTACGAGCAGTACTTC
.,.,TRBJ2-7,TRBV19,CASSISGAPAYEQYF,TGTGCCAGTAGTATAAGTGGGGCCCCAGCCTACGAGCAGTACTTC
.,.,TRBJ1-1,TRBV5-1,CASSLGQTMNTEAFF,TGCGCCAGCAGCTTAGGACAGACTATGAACACTGAAGCTTTCTTT
TRBD1,.,TRBJ1-1,TRBV29-1,CSGGIGQGRDTEAFF,TGCAGCGGTGGAATTGGACAGGGGAGGGACACTGAAGCTTTCTTT
.,.,TRBJ2-3,TRBV11-2,CASSPLGRNTDTQYF,TGTGCCAGCAGCCCCCTAGGACGAAACACAGATACGCAGTATTTT
.,.,TRBJ2-7,TRBV6-5,CASSYRGDWSFYEQYF,TGTGCCAGCAGTTACCGGGGCGACTGGTCCTTCTACGAGCAGTACTTC
TRBD1,.,TRBJ2-2,TRBV5-1,CASSLRTGANTGELFF,TGCGCCAGCAGCTTGAGGACAGGGGCCAACACCGGGGAGCTGTTTTTT
.,.,TRBJ2-3,TRBV5-4,CASSLVQGADTQYF,TGTGCCAGCAGCTTGGTCCAGGGAGCGGATACGCAGTATTTT
TRBD1,.,TRBJ2-7,TRBV7-9,CASSAGTGGYEQYF,TGTGCCAGCAGCGCCGGGACAGGAGGCTACGAGCAGTACTTC
.,.,TRBJ1-4,TRBV15,CARPRAQDEKLFF,TGTGCCCGGCCGAGGGCGCAGGATGAAAAACTGTTTTTT
.,.,TRBJ2-7,TRBV7-9,CASSLQGHGSYEQYF,TGTGCCAGCAGCTTACAGGGGCACGGGTCCTACGAGCAGTACTTC
TRBD2,once,TRBJ2-1,TRBV2,CASSATSFAYNEQFF,TGTGCCAGCAGCGCGACTAGCTTTGCCTACAATGAGCAGTTCTTC
.,.,TRBJ2-7,TRBV30,CAWSVKDYEQYF,TGTGCCTGGAGTGTAAAGGACTACGAGCAGTACTTC
.,.,TRBJ1-4,TRBV4-1,CASSQVGAGNEKLFF,TGCGCCAGCAGCCAAGTGGGGGCCGGGAATGAAAAACTGTTTTTT
TRBD2,.,TRBJ2-5,TRBV4-1,CASSQGLAGGSETQYF,TGCGCCAGCAGCCAAGGACTAGCGGGAGGTAGCGAGACCCAGTACTTC
TRBD2,.,TRBJ2-7,TRBV27,CATSVRGPLAGGEQYF,TGTGCCACCTCCGTCAGGGGGCCGCTAGCGGGAGGCGAGCAGTACTTC
TRBD1,few,TRBJ1-2,TRBV28,CASSFLLGQGALSGYTF,TGTGCCAGCAGTTTTCTCCTCGGACAGGGGGCGTTGAGCGGCTACACCTTC
.,few,TRBJ1-4,TRBV18,CASSPPGGSGEKLFF,TGTGCCAGCTCACCTCCCGGAGGGTCAGGTGAAAAACTGTTTTTT
TRBD1,many,TRBJ2-1,TRBV29-1,CSVGGTDSYNEQFF,TGCAGCGTTGGGGGGACAGACTCCTACAATGAGCAGTTCTTC
.,.,TRBJ2-2,TRBV30,CAWDYRVTGELFF,TGTGCCTGGGACTACAGGGTAACCGGGGAGCTGTTTTTT
.,.,TRBJ2-1,TRBV7-9,CATGALGEGHNEQFF,TGTGCCACAGGGGCCCTAGGTGAGGGGCACAATGAGCAGTTCTTC
.,.,TRBJ1-2,TRBV12-5,CASGLTSGEANYGYTF,TGTGCTAGTGGTTTGACCTCGGGGGAGGCTAACTATGGCTACACCTTC
.,.,TRBJ1-1,TRBV29-1,CSVRRAGAEAFF,TGCAGCGTTCGGCGGGCAGGGGCTGAAGCTTTCTTT
TRBD1,.,TRBJ1-5,TRBV10-2,CASRKDRYSNQPQHF,TGCGCCAGCAGAAAGGACAGGTATAGCAATCAGCCCCAGCATTTT
TRBD1,.,TRBJ1-1,TRBV30,CACRGSTEAFF,TGTGCCTGCAGGGGGTCCACTGAAGCTTTCTTT
.,.,TRBJ1-5,TRBV5-5,CASSLGSTGRRQPQHF,TGTGCCAGCAGCTTGGGGTCGACAGGCCGGAGACAGCCCCAGCATTTT
.,.,TRBJ1-1,TRBV28,CACRAKRYTEAFF,TGTGCCTGTCGGGCCAAAAGATACACTGAAGCTTTCTTT
TRBD2,.,TRBJ2-3,TRBV7-3,CASSSTGLAGTDTQYF,TGTGCCAGCAGCTCGACAGGACTAGCGGGCACAGATACGCAGTATTTT
TRBD1,.,TRBJ1-5,TRBV19,CASSDRGFNQPQHF,TGTGCCAGTAGCGACAGGGGATTCAATCAGCCCCAGCATTTT